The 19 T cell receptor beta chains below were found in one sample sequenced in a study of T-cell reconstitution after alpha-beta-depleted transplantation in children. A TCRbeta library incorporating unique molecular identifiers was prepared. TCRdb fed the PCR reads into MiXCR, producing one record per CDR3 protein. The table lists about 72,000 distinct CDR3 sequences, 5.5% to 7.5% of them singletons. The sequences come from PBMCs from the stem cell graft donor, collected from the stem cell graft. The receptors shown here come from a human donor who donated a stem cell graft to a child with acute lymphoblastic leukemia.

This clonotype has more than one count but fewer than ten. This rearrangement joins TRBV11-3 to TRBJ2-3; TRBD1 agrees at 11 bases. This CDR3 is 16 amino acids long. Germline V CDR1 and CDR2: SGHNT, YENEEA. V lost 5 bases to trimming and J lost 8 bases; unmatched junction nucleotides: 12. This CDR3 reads CASSPGQGAQPGTQYF. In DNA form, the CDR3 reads TGTGCCAGCAGCCCTGGACAGGGGGCCCAACCGGGTACGCAGTATTTT.

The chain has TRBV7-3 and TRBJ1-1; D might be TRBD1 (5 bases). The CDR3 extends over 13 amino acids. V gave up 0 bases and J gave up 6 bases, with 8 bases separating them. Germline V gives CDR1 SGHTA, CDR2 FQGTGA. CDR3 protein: CASSLTGEAEAFF. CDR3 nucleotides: TGTGCCAGCAGCTTAACAGGGGAAGCTGAAGCTTTCTTT. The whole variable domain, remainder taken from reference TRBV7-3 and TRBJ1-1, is GAGVSQTPSNKVTEKGKYVELRCDPISGHTALYWYRQSLGQGPEFLIYFQGTGAADDSGLPNDRFFAVRPEGSVSTLKIQRTERGDSAVYLCASSLTGEAEAFFGQGTRLTVV.

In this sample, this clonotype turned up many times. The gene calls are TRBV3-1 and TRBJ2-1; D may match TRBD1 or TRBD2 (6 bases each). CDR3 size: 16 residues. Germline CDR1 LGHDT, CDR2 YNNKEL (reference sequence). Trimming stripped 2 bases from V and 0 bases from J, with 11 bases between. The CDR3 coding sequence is TGTGCCAGCAGCCAAAGAGGGGGGTACTCCTACAATGAGCAGTTCTTC. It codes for CASSQRGGYSYNEQFF.

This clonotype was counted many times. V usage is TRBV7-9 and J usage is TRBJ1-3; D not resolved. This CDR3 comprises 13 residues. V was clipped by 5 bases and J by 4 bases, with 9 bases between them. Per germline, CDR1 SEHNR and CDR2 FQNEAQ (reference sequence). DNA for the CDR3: TGTGCCAGCAGCCGAGTAGCCGGAAACACCATATATTTT. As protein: CASSRVAGNTIYF.

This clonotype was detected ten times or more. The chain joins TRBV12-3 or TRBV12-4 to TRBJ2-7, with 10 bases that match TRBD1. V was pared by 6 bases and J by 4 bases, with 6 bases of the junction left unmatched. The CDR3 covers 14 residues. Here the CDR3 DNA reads TGTGCCAGCAGCCCGACAGGGGGCTCGTACGAGCAGTACTTC. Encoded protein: CASSPTGGSYEQYF.

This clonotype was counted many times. CDR3 DNA sequence: TGTGCCAGCAGCCGCGGTCGGGACAGGCAAGAGACCCAGTACTTC. Translating gives CASSRGRDRQETQYF. The chain recombines TRBV5-6 with TRBJ2-5, with 8 nucleotides matching TRBD1. The germline V gene encodes CDR1 SGHDT and CDR2 YYEEEE. The CDR3 contains 15 residues. V gave up 4 bases and J gave up 2 bases; unmatched junction bases: 7. The variable domain in full, completed from reference TRBV5-6 and TRBJ2-5, reads DAGVTQSPTHLIKTRGQQVTLRCSPKSGHDTVSWYQQALGQGPQFIFQYYEEEERQRGNFPDRFSGHQFPNYSSELNVNALLLGDSALYLCASSRGRDRQETQYFGPGTRLLVL.

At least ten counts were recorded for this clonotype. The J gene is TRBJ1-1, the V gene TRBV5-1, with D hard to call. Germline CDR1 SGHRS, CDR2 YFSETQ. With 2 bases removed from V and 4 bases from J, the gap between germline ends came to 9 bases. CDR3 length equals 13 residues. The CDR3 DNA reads TGCGCCAGCAGCTTACGGGGTCGCACTGAAGCTTTCTTT. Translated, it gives CASSLRGRTEAFF.

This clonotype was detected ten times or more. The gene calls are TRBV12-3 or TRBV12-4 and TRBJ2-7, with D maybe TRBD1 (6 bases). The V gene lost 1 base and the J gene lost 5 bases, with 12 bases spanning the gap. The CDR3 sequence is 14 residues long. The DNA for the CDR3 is TGTGCCAGCAGTTTAGGAGGGGGTGTCGACGAGCAGTACTTC. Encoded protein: CASSLGGGVDEQYF.

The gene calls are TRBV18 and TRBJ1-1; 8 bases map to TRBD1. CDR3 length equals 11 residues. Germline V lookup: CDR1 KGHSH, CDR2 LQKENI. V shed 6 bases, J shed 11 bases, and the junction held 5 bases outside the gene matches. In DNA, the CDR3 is TGTGCCAGCTCCGGACAGGGTGAGGCTTTCTTT. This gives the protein CASSGQGEAFF.

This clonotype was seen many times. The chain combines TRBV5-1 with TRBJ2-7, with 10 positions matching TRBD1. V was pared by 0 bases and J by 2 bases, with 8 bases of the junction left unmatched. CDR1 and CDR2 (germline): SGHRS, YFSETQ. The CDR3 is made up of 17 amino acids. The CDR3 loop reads CASSLAPAGTGAYEQYF. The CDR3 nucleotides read TGCGCCAGCAGCTTGGCCCCGGCCGGGACAGGGGCCTACGAGCAGTACTTC.

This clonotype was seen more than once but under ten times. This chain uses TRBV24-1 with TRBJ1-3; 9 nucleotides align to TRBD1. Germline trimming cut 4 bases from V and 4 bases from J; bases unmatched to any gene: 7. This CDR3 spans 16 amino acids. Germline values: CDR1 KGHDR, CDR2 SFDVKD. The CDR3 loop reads CATSDHPGTGGNTIYF. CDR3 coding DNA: TGTGCCACCAGTGACCACCCGGGGACAGGGGGAAACACCATATATTTT.

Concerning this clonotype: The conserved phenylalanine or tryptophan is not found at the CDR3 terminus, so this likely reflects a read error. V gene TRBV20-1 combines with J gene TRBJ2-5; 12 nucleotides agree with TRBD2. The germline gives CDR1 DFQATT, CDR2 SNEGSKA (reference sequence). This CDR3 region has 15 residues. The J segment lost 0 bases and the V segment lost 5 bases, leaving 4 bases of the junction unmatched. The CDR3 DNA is TGCAGTGCTGCGACTAGCGGGGGATACCAAGAGACCCAGTACTTA. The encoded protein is CSAATSGGYQETQYL.

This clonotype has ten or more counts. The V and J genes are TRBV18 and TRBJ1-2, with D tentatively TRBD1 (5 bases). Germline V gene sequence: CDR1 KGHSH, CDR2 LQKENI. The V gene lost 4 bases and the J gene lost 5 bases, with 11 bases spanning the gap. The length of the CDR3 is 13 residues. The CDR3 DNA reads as TGTGCCAGCTCACTCCTCGACAGATATGGCTACACCTTC. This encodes CASSLLDRYGYTF.

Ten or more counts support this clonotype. The DNA for the CDR3 is TGTGCCAGCAGTTTCTGGCGAGAGACCCAGTACTTC. This sequence encodes CASSFWRETQYF. The rearrangement links TRBV12-3 or TRBV12-4 to TRBJ2-5; D uncertain. Trimming took 3 bases from V and 4 from J, leaving 6 bases between them. This CDR3 comprises 12 residues.

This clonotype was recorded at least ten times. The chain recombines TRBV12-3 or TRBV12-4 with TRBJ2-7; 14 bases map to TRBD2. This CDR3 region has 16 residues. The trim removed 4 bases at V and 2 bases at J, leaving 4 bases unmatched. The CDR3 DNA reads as TGTGCCAGCAGTTCCTTGACTAGCGGGAGGGCCTACGAGCAGTACTTC. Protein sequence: CASSSLTSGRAYEQYF.

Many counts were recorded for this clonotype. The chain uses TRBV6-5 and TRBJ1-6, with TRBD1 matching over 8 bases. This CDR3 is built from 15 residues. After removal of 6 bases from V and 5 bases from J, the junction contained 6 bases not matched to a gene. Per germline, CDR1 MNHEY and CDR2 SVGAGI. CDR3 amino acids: CASRQPGQDNSPLHF. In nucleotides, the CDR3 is TGTGCCAGCAGACAACCGGGACAGGATAATTCACCCCTCCACTTT.

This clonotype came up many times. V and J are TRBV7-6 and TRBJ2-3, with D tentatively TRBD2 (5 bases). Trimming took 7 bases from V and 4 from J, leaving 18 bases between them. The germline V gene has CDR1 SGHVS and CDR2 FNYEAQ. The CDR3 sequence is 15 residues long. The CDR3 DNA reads TGTGCCAGCACCAACGAGGGTGGTTGGGCAGATACGCAGTATTTT. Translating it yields CASTNEGGWADTQYF.

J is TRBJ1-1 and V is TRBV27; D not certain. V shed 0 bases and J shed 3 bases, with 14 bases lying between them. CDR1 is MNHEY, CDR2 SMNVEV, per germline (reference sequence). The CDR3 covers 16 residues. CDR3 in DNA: TGTGCCAGCAGTTTATCGGGGTTCTCTGAGGACACTGAAGCTTTCTTT. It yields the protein CASSLSGFSEDTEAFF.

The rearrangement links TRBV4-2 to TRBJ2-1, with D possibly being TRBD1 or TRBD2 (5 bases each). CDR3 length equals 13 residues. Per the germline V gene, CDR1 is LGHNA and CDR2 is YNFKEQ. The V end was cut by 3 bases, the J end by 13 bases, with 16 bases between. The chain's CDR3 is CASSHGLGGLQFF. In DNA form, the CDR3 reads TGTGCCAGCAGCCACGGCCTTGGGGGTTTACAGTTCTTC.